This T cell receptor beta chain was retrieved from a study of vaccination and CD4 T cells after COVID-19. Study context: Nasal swab PCR had shown SARS-CoV-2 positivity in the convalescent patients (roughly 9 mild cases, one severe case). Control cultures received a CEFX pool, an HIV-1 Nef pool, or no peptide.

Specified treatment: roughly 11-day PBMC culture with coronavirus spike peptide pools or control peptides (ViraFEST assay). PCR tests turned positive between March and December 2020, before US Alpha, Beta and Delta variants. Culture conditions combined 2 million to 2.5 million PBMCs per well with about 9.2 IU/ml IL-2 and about 9.8 ug/ml peptide pools. This CDR3 comprises 13 residues. Germline CDR1 and CDR2: MDHEN and SYDVKM. V lost 5 bases and J 7 bases, leaving 12 bases between the germline ends. This clonotype was detected only a few times. Its matching antigen is unknown. At the Johns Hopkins FTIC core, DNA taken from cultured CD4+ T cells was sequenced by way of the Oncomine TCR Beta short-read assay. TCRdb used MiXCR to reprocess the PCR reads, holding one entry per CDR3 protein. Here the sample spans 8,500 to 13,000 distinct CDR3 sequences, about 38% being singletons.

V gene TRBV28 combines with J gene TRBJ1-5, with D hard to call. The sequence was collected from a human donor who had recovered from COVID-19. The sequencing here drew on CD4+ T cells from blood, cultured in vitro, taken after SARS-CoV-2 vaccination. The CDR3 reads CASSITIRQPQHF. CDR3 sequence (DNA): TGTGCCAGCAGTATCACCATTCGCCAGCCCCAGCATTTT.